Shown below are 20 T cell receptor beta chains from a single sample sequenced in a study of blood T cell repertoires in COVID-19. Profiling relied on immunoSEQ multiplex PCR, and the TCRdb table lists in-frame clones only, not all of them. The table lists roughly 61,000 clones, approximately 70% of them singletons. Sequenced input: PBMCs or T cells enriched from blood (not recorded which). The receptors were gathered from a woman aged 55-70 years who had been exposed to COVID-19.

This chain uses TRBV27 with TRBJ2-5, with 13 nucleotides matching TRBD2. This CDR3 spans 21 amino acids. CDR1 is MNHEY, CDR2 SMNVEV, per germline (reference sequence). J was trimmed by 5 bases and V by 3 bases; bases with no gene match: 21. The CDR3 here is CASSLYSPTSGRATTRETQYF. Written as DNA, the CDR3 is TGTGCCAGCAGTTTGTATAGCCCCACTAGCGGGAGGGCCACTACCAGGGAGACCCAGTACTTC.

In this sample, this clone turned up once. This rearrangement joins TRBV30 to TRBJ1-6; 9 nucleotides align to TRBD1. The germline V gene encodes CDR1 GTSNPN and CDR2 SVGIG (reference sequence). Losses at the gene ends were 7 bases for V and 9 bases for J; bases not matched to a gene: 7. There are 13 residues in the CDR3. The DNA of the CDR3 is TGTGCCTTAAAGGGACAGGGAGGTTCACCCCTCCACTTT. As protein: CALKGQGGSPLHF.

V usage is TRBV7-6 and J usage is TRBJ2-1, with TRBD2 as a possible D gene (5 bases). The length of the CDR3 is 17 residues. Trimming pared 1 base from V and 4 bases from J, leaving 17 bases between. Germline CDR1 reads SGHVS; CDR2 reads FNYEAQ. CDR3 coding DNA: TGTGCCAGCAGCTTAGTAGGGTCCGGGGTTGGGTACAATGAGCAGTTCTTC. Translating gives CASSLVGSGVGYNEQFF.

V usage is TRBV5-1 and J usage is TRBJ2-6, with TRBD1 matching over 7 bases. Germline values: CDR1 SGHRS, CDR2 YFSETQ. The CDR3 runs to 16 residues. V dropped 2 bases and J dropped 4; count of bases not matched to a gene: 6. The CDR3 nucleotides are TGCGCCAGCAGCTTAACCCAGGGGGTCGGGGCCAACGTCCTGACTTTC. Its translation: CASSLTQGVGANVLTF.

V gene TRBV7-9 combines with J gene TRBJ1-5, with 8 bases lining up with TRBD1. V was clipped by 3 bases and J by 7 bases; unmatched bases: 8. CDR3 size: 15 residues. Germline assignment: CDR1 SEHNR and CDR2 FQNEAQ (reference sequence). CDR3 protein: CASSFSGQGGQPQHF. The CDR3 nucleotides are TGTGCCAGCAGCTTTTCCGGACAGGGAGGGCAGCCCCAGCATTTT. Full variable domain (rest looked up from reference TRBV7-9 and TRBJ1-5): DTGVSQNPRHKITKRGQNVTFRCDPISEHNRLYWYRQTLGQGPEFLTYFQNEAQLEKSRLLSDRFSAERPKGSFSTLEIQRTEQGDSAMYLCASSFSGQGGQPQHFGDGTRLSIL.

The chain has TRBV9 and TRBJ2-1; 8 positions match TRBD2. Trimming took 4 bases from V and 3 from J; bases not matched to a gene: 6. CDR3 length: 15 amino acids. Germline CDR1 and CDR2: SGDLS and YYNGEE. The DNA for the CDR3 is TGTGCCAGCAGCCCGGGACTAGATCGCTACAATGAGCAGTTCTTC. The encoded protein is CASSPGLDRYNEQFF.

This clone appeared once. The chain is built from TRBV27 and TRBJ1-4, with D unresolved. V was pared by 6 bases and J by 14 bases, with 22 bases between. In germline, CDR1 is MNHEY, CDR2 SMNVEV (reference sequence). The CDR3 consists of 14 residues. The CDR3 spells CASSPAGENVNLFF. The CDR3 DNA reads TGTGCCAGCAGCCCCGCAGGCGAGAATGTTAATCTGTTTTTT.

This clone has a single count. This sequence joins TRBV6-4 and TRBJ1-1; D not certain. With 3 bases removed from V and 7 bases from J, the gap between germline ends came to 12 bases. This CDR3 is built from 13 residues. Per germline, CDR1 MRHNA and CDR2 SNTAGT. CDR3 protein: CASSEYRESEAFF. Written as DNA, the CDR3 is TGTGCCAGCAGTGAGTACCGGGAGAGTGAAGCTTTCTTT.

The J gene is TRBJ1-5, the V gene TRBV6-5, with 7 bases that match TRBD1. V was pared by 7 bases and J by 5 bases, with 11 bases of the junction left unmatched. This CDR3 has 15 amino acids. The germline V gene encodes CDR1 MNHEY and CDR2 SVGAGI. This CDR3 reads CASTQPGQRDQPQHF. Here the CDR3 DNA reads TGTGCCAGCACTCAACCGGGACAGCGAGATCAGCCCCAGCATTTT.

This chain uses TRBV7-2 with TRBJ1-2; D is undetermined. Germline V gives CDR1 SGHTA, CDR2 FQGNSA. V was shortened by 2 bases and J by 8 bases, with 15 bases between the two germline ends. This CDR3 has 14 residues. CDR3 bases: TGTGCCAGCAGCTTAACGTCAGCGGTTCAGGGCTACACCTTC. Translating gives CASSLTSAVQGYTF.

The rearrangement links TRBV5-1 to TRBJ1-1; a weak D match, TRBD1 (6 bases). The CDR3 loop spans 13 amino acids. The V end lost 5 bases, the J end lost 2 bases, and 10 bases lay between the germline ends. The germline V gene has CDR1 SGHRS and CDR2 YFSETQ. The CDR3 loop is CASRGTFNTEAFF. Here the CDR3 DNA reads TGCGCCAGCAGGGGGACATTTAACACTGAAGCTTTCTTT.

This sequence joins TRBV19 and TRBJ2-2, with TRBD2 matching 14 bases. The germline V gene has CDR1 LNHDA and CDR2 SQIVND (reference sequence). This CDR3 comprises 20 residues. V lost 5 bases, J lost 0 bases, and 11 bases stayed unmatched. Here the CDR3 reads CASSGRRGLAGGANTGELFF. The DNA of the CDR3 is TGTGCCAGTAGTGGGAGGAGAGGACTAGCGGGGGGCGCGAACACCGGGGAGCTGTTTTTT.

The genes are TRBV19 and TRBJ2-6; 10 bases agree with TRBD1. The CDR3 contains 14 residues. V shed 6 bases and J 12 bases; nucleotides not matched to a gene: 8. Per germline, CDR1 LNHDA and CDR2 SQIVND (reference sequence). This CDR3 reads CASSSGDRGFVLTF. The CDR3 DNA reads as TGTGCCAGTAGCTCTGGGGACAGGGGTTTCGTCCTGACTTTC. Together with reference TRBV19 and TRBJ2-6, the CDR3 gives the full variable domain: DGGITQSPKYLFRKEGQNVTLSCEQNLNHDAMYWYRQDPGQGLRLIYYSQIVNDFQKGDIAEGYSVSREKKESFPLTVTSAQKNPTAFYLCASSSGDRGFVLTFGAGSRLTVL.

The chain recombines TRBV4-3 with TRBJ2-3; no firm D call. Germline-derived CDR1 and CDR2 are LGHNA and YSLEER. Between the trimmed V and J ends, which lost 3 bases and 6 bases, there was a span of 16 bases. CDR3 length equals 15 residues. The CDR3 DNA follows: TGCGCCAGCAGCCAGGGCAGTGGGCCTCGGGATACGCAGTATTTT. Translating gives CASSQGSGPRDTQYF.

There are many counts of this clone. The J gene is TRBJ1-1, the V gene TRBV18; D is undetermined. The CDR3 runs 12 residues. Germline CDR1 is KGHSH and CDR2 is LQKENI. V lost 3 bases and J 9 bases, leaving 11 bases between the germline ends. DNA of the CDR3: TGTGCCAGCTCACCCCCGGGGTTTCAAGCTTTCTTT. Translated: CASSPPGFQAFF.

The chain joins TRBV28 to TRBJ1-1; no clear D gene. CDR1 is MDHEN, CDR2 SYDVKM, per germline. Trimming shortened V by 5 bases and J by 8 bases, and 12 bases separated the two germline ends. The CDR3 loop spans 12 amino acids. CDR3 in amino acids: CASSLVHSEAFF. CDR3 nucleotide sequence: TGTGCCAGCAGTCTGGTTCACTCCGAAGCTTTCTTT.

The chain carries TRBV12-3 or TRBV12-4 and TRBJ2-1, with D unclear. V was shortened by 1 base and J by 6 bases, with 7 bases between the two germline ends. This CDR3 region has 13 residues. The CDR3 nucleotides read TGTGCCAGCAGTTTAGGGGCTCCCAATGAGCAGTTCTTC. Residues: CASSLGAPNEQFF.

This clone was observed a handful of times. The CDR3 loop is CASSMQGGEAFF. In DNA, the CDR3 is TGTGCCAGTAGTATGCAGGGAGGTGAAGCTTTCTTT. The chain combines TRBV19 with TRBJ1-1, with D possibly matching TRBD1 (5 bases). CDR3 length equals 12 residues. CDR1 is LNHDA and CDR2 is SQIVND in the germline V gene (reference sequence). The V end lost 3 bases, the J end lost 7 bases, and 9 bases lay between the germline ends.

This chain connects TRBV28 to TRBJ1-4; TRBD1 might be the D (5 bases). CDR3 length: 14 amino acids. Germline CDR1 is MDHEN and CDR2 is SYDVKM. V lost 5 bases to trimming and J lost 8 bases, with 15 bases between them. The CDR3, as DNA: TGTGCCAGCAGTCCTCCGGCCGGGGGAGAAAAACTGTTTTTT. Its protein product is CASSPPAGGEKLFF. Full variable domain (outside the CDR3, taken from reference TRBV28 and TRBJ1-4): DVKVTQSSRYLVKRTGEKVFLECVQDMDHENMFWYRQDPGLGLRLIYFSYDVKMKEKGDIPEGYSVSREKKERFSLILESASTNQTSMYLCASSPPAGGEKLFFGSGTQLSVL.

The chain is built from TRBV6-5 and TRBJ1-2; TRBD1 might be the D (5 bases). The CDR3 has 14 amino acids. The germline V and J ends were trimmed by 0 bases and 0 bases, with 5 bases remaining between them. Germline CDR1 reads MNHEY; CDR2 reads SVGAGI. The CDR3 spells CASSYSTANYGYTF. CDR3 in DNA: TGTGCCAGCAGTTACTCGACAGCTAACTATGGCTACACCTTC.